This entry lists 28 T cell receptor beta chains sequenced from one sample in a study of technical replicates of blood from a few donors. Clones were sequenced by immunoSEQ multiplex PCR, and TCRdb holds only the in-frame ones, with some missing. The sample carries 45,000 to 65,000 clones, about 95% recorded once. Material: T cells isolated from PBMCs. Source of these receptors: a human donor in good health.

V gene TRBV28 combines with J gene TRBJ1-1, with D possibly matching TRBD1 (5 bases). CDR3 length: 13 amino acids. The V gene's germline CDR1 is MDHEN and CDR2 SYDVKM. The CDR3 DNA sequence: TGTTTATCGAACCAGGGAATTGGGACTGAAGCTTTCTTT. Translated, it gives CLSNQGIGTEAFF.

The chain carries TRBV6-5 and TRBJ2-2; 7 bases line up with TRBD2. The CDR3 is 15 residues long. V was pared by 6 bases and J by 1 base, with 5 bases of the junction left unmatched. The germline V gene has CDR1 MNHEY and CDR2 SVGAGI. CDR3 bases: TGTGCCAGCAGAAGAGCGGGAATGAACACCGGGGAGCTGTTTTTT. This translates into CASRRAGMNTGELFF.

The rearrangement joins TRBV28 to TRBJ2-7; 7 positions agree with TRBD1. Per germline, CDR1 MDHEN and CDR2 SYDVKM. CDR3 length: 14 amino acids. V shed 5 bases, J shed 6 bases, and the junction held 10 bases outside the gene matches. CDR3 nucleotide sequence: TGTGCCAGCAGTCCTAACAGGGGTTTCGCCGAGCAGTACTTC. Encoded protein: CASSPNRGFAEQYF. Using reference TRBV28 and TRBJ2-7 for the parts outside the CDR3, the full variable domain is DVKVTQSSRYLVKRTGEKVFLECVQDMDHENMFWYRQDPGLGLRLIYFSYDVKMKEKGDIPEGYSVSREKKERFSLILESASTNQTSMYLCASSPNRGFAEQYFGPGTRLTVT.

This chain links TRBV15 with TRBJ1-1, with unresolved D. Trimming took 1 base from V and 2 from J, leaving 2 bases between them. Germline CDR1 and CDR2: LNHNV and YYDKDF (reference sequence). The CDR3 sequence is 12 residues long. The CDR3 reads CATSRVNTEAFF. CDR3 nucleotides: TGTGCCACCAGCAGAGTAAACACTGAAGCTTTCTTT.

The chain links TRBV10-2 to TRBJ2-6; D is uncertain. CDR1 is WSHSY and CDR2 is SAAADI in the germline V gene. There are 14 residues in the CDR3. V lost 3 bases to trimming and J lost 1 base, with 4 bases between them. CDR3 amino acids: CASSEYSGANVLTF. DNA of the CDR3: TGCGCCAGCAGTGAATATTCTGGGGCCAACGTCCTGACTTTC.

The rearrangement uses TRBV5-1 and TRBJ2-5; D uncertain. The V and J ends lost 0 bases and 2 bases respectively, with 8 bases between them. CDR1 SGHRS and CDR2 YFSETQ come from the germline V gene. There are 14 residues in the CDR3. CDR3 residues: CASSLVARQETQYF. DNA of the CDR3: TGCGCCAGCAGCTTGGTGGCACGACAAGAGACCCAGTACTTC. Full variable domain (rest looked up from reference TRBV5-1 and TRBJ2-5): KAGVTQTPRYLIKTRGQQVTLSCSPISGHRSVSWYQQTPGQGLQFLFEYFSETQRNKGNFPGRFSGRQFSNSRSEMNVSTLELGDSALYLCASSLVARQETQYFGPGTRLLVL.

The gene calls are TRBV11-3 and TRBJ2-5, with TRBD2 matching 8 bases. The CDR3 extends over 13 amino acids. Germline values: CDR1 SGHNT, CDR2 YENEEA. Trimming cost V 3 bases and J 5 bases; bases outside gene matches: 2. CDR3 sequence (DNA): TGTGCCAGCAGCTTGACTAGCGATGAGACCCAGTACTTC. It is translated as CASSLTSDETQYF.

This chain links TRBV29-1 with TRBJ1-2, with 10 bases that match TRBD1. CDR3 length: 11 residues. The germline V gene encodes CDR1 SQVTM and CDR2 ANQGSEA. V shed 6 bases, J shed 6 bases, and the junction held 1 base outside the gene matches. The CDR3 loop is CSVGQGDGYTF. The CDR3 DNA sequence: TGCAGCGTAGGACAGGGGGATGGCTACACCTTC.

The chain couples TRBV14 to TRBJ2-7; 10 bases line up with TRBD2. The germline CDR1 and CDR2 sequences are SGHDN and FVKESK. Germline trimming cut 4 bases from V and 7 bases from J; bases unmatched to any gene: 19. The CDR3 has 18 residues. For the CDR3, the DNA is TGTGCCAGCAGCCGTCGAGGTAGCGGGAGGTCTAGCTTAAGTGAGCAGTACTTC. Its translation is CASSRRGSGRSSLSEQYF.

This clone was picked up a small number of times. This chain connects TRBV5-1 to TRBJ2-5, with D possibly matching TRBD1 (5 bases). V was shortened by 5 bases and J by 1 base, with 12 bases between the two germline ends. Looked up from germline, CDR1 is SGHRS and CDR2 is YFSETQ. CDR3 size: 14 residues. CDR3 nucleotides: TGCGCCAGCAGTTCCGACAGCACCCAAGAGACCCAGTACTTC. Protein: CASSSDSTQETQYF.

The gene calls are TRBV12-5 and TRBJ2-7, with 11 bases fitting TRBD2. The CDR3 contains 16 residues. The V gene's germline CDR1 is LGHNT and CDR2 FRNRAP. J lost 6 bases, V lost 0 bases, and 7 bases had no gene match. The CDR3, as DNA: TGTGCTAGTGGTTTGGTGATAGCGGGAGGGCCTTTCGAGCAGTACTTC. Translation gives CASGLVIAGGPFEQYF.

In the case of this clone: This sample also contains other DNA sequences that code for the same CDR3. This chain links TRBV11-2 with TRBJ1-1; D possibly corresponds to TRBD1 (5 bases). V was trimmed by 3 bases and J by 2 bases, leaving 10 bases between them. CDR1 and CDR2 (germline): SGHAT, FQNNGV. There are 14 residues in the CDR3. DNA of the CDR3: TGTGCCAGCAGCTTGGGGCAGGGTAACACTGAAGCTTTCTTT. This encodes CASSLGQGNTEAFF.

This clone is a singleton in its sample. The V and J genes are TRBV7-8 and TRBJ2-7; TRBD2 aligns across 14 bases. J lost 1 base, V lost 5 bases, and 16 bases had no gene match. CDR1 is SGHVS and CDR2 is FQNEAQ in the germline V gene. The CDR3 is 20 residues long. For the CDR3, the DNA is TGTGCCAGCAGCCCAGGGGGGTCCGGGACTAGCGGGGGTTTTTCCTACGAGCAGTACTTC. It encodes CASSPGGSGTSGGFSYEQYF.

This chain connects TRBV29-1 to TRBJ2-1; TRBD2 matches 7 bases. The germline V gene encodes CDR1 SQVTM and CDR2 ANQGSEA. V was clipped by 5 bases and J by 10 bases; unmatched bases: 17. The CDR3 has 15 residues. The CDR3 DNA follows: TGCAGCGTTTCTCCTCGACTAGCCTCCTACATGGAGCAGTTCTTC. Translating gives CSVSPRLASYMEQFF.

The chain joins TRBV13 to TRBJ2-4; 9 bases are shared with TRBD2. The CDR3 sequence is 17 residues long. Germline V CDR1 and CDR2: PRHDT, FYEKMQ (reference sequence). The trim removed 4 bases at V and 0 bases at J, leaving 7 bases unmatched. CDR3 coding DNA: TGTGCCAGCAGCTCAACTCTAGCGGGAATAGCCAAAAACATTCAGTACTTC. Protein sequence: CASSSTLAGIAKNIQYF.

The chain recombines TRBV5-5 with TRBJ2-5; possibly TRBD1 for D (7 bases). Trimming stripped 0 bases from V and 3 bases from J, with 9 bases between. CDR1 SGHKS and CDR2 YYEKEE come from the germline V gene (reference sequence). This CDR3 spans 14 amino acids. The CDR3 region has the DNA TGTGCCAGCAGCTTGGCCAGGGGGGAAGAGACCCAGTACTTC. It encodes CASSLARGEETQYF.

The DNA for the CDR3 is TGTGCCAGCAGCACAGGGACGTCGAACACCGGGGAGCTGTTTTTT. Protein sequence: CASSTGTSNTGELFF. The chain joins TRBV9 to TRBJ2-2; a possible D gene is TRBD1 (6 bases). In germline, CDR1 is SGDLS, CDR2 YYNGEE. The V end was cut by 4 bases, the J end by 0 bases, with 10 bases between. This CDR3 has 15 amino acids. The full variable domain, rest sourced from reference TRBV9 and TRBJ2-2, is DSGVTQTPKHLITATGQRVTLRCSPRSGDLSVYWYQQSLDQGLQFLIQYYNGEERAKGNILERFSAQQFPDLHSELNLSSLELGDSALYFCASSTGTSNTGELFFGEGSRLTVL.

Here the CDR3 reads CASSLASANSFNEQFF. As DNA, the CDR3 is TGCGCCAGCAGCTTGGCTAGCGCAAATTCCTTCAACGAGCAGTTCTTC. The rearrangement joins TRBV5-1 to TRBJ2-1; tentatively, D is TRBD2 (6 bases). The V gene lost 0 bases and the J gene lost 10 bases, with 20 bases spanning the gap. The CDR3 runs 16 residues. Per the germline V gene, CDR1 is SGHRS and CDR2 is YFSETQ.

CDR3 sequence (DNA): TGTGCCAGCAGCCCCGGGCGGGGGGCGGGGACCCAGTACTTC. This codes for CASSPGRGAGTQYF. V gene TRBV6-6 combines with J gene TRBJ2-5; 8 bases are shared with TRBD2. From germline, CDR1 is MNHNY and CDR2 SVGAGI (reference sequence). Trimming took 6 bases from V and 7 from J; bases not matched to a gene: 10. This CDR3 has 14 residues.

The chain uses TRBV15 and TRBJ2-7; unclear D gene. This CDR3 comprises 11 residues. Per the germline V gene, CDR1 is LNHNV and CDR2 is YYDKDF (reference sequence). V was clipped by 5 bases and J by 2 bases, with 4 bases between them. CDR3 residues: CATSGTYEQYF. The CDR3 bases are TGTGCCACCAGCGGCACCTACGAGCAGTACTTC.

This rearrangement joins TRBV7-9 to TRBJ1-2, with unresolved D. The CDR3 sequence is 16 residues long. From germline, CDR1 is SEHNR and CDR2 FQNEAQ (reference sequence). The V end was cut by 5 bases, the J end by 6 bases, with 22 bases between. CDR3 bases: TGTGCCAGCAGCCCCCCGGGAGGGATCGGGTCGGATGGCTACACCTTC. Amino acids: CASSPPGGIGSDGYTF.

This rearrangement joins TRBV28 to TRBJ1-1; D is unresolved. Germline V lookup: CDR1 MDHEN, CDR2 SYDVKM. The CDR3 totals 12 residues. Trimming removed 2 bases at V and 3 bases at J, with 4 bases between. The CDR3 here is CASSLRDTEAFF. In nucleotides, the CDR3 is TGTGCCAGCAGTTTACGGGACACTGAAGCTTTCTTT.

The chain recombines TRBV14 with TRBJ1-5; no firm D call. The V end was cut by 0 bases, the J end by 9 bases, with 9 bases between. The CDR3 is 13 amino acids. Germline V gene lookup returns CDR1 SGHDN and CDR2 FVKESK. The DNA for the CDR3 is TGTGCCAGCAGCCAAGAGGTGGGCCGGCCCCAGCATTTT. Translated: CASSQEVGRPQHF.

The chain links TRBV20-1 to TRBJ2-7; D is uncertain. Looked up from germline, CDR1 is DFQATT and CDR2 is SNEGSKA (reference sequence). The CDR3 totals 11 residues. V was clipped by 5 bases and J by 5 bases, with 10 bases between them. CDR3 bases: TGCAGTGCTGGAACCCGGGACGAGCAGTACTTC. Its translation: CSAGTRDEQYF.

V is TRBV15 and J is TRBJ1-5; weak D call: TRBD1 (6 bases). V lost 0 bases to trimming and J lost 7 bases, with 13 bases between them. Germline V lookup: CDR1 LNHNV, CDR2 YYDKDF (reference sequence). The CDR3 covers 15 residues. The CDR3 coding sequence is TGTGCCACCAGCAGAGAATGGTGGGGGCTACAGCCCCAGCATTTT. Protein sequence: CATSREWWGLQPQHF.

This chain uses TRBV29-1 with TRBJ2-3; TRBD1 might be the D (5 bases). Between the trimmed V and J ends, which lost 4 bases and 1 base, there was a span of 6 bases. The CDR3 runs 12 residues. The germline gives CDR1 SQVTM, CDR2 ANQGSEA. In DNA form, the CDR3 reads TGCAGCGTTGTCAGGGGCACAGATACGCAGTATTTT. Translation gives CSVVRGTDTQYF.

This clone was counted a single time. V and J are TRBV11-3 and TRBJ2-7; D perhaps matches TRBD1 (6 bases). The CDR3 runs 14 residues. V was pared by 8 bases and J by 6 bases, with 20 bases between. Per the germline V gene, CDR1 is SGHNT and CDR2 is YENEEA. CDR3 nucleotide sequence: TGTGCCAGCGGCCTTCTTCAGGGGCATGGCGAGCAGTACTTC. Protein: CASGLLQGHGEQYF.

The chain combines TRBV7-2 with TRBJ1-1; TRBD1 matches at 7 bases. Unmatched junction bases numbered 15, after V lost 6 bases and J lost 2 bases. The CDR3 has 17 amino acids. The V gene's germline CDR1 is SGHTA and CDR2 FQGNSA. For the CDR3, the DNA is TGTGCCAGCAGTTCTCTTGACAGGGCCCTTACTAACACTGAAGCTTTCTTT. Its translation: CASSSLDRALTNTEAFF.